A selection of T cell receptor beta chains follows, all from one sample in a study of T cell responses to AZD1222 COVID-19 vaccine. This table comes from immunoSEQ multiplex PCR, and its TCRdb copy is limited to in-frame clones, with some not included. The repertoire includes about 150,000 clones, 90% of them detected once, and over 1.5% sits in the top ten. Sequencing used peripheral blood, obtained on day 0 of AZD1222 vaccination. These TCRs come from an adult in good health. Each CDR3 is given with its conserved first and last residue. D genes are given only for firm matches. Clone size is shown for a subset of rows, as once, few, many or a class of expanded clone.

TRBJ1-2 | TRBV4-1 | NA | NA | CASSQEGVLYYGYTF | TGCGCCAGCAGCCAAGAGGGGGTCTTATACTATGGCTACACCTTC
TRBJ2-1 | TRBV7-8 | once | TRBD2 | CASSLYPAGLLNNEQFF | TGTGCCAGCAGCTTATATCCAGCGGGACTACTTAACAATGAGCAGTTCTTC
TRBJ1-2 | TRBV7-9 | few | NA | CASSFEANYGYTF | TGTGCCAGCAGCTTCGAAGCTAACTATGGCTACACCTTC
TRBJ1-1 | TRBV27 | NA | NA | CASSLGGRGGNTEAFF | TGTGCCAGCAGTTTAGGGGGCCGGGGAGGGAACACTGAAGCTTTCTTT
TRBJ1-5 | TRBV27 | NA | NA | CASSSRDGGGNQPQHF | TGTGCCAGCAGTTCCCGGGACGGTGGTGGGAATCAGCCCCAGCATTTT
TRBJ1-1 | TRBV24-1 | NA | TRBD1 | CATSPGGVHTEAFF | TGTGCCACCAGCCCAGGGGGCGTTCACACTGAAGCTTTCTTT
TRBJ2-7 | TRBV10-2 | NA | NA | CASSERTAAYEQYF | TGCGCCAGCAGTGAAAGGACGGCGGCCTACGAGCAGTACTTC
TRBJ1-5 | TRBV18 | NA | TRBD1 | CASSPSLSGGRNQPQHF | TGTGCCAGCTCACCGTCCCTTTCAGGGGGTAGGAATCAGCCCCAGCATTTT
TRBJ2-3 | TRBV28 | NA | NA | CATQFLGKESTDTQYF | TGTGCCACCCAGTTTTTAGGGAAGGAAAGCACAGATACGCAGTATTTT
TRBJ1-2 | TRBV19 | NA | NA | CASSIMGGHIAGYTF | TGTGCCAGTAGTATAATGGGTGGTCATATAGCTGGCTACACCTTC
TRBJ2-7 | TRBV6-2/TRBV6-3 | NA | NA | CASSYERGEQYF | TGTGCCAGCAGTTACGAACGGGGAGAGCAGTACTTC
TRBJ1-2 | TRBV28 | NA | NA | CASSTGYGYTF | TGTGCCAGCAGCACGGGCTATGGCTACACCTTC
TRBJ1-6 | TRBV4-3 | NA | NA | CASSPGQQSPLHF | TGCGCCAGCAGCCCCGGACAGCAATCACCCCTCCACTTT
TRBJ1-2 | TRBV6-1 | NA | NA | CASSEEISYGYTF | TGTGCCAGCAGTGAAGAGATAAGCTATGGCTACACCTTC
TRBJ2-6 | TRBV9 | NA | TRBD2 | CASSVAGEGLAGANVLTF | TGTGCCAGCAGCGTCGCGGGGGAGGGGCTGGCTGGGGCCAACGTCCTGACTTTC
TRBJ1-2 | TRBV29-1 | NA | NA | CSSSEGDTNYGYTF | TGCAGCTCCTCCGAAGGCGATACTAACTATGGCTACACCTTC
TRBJ2-3 | TRBV19 | few | TRBD1 | CASSEPGTGFSDTQYF | TGTGCCAGTAGCGAACCCGGGACAGGGTTTTCAGATACGCAGTATTTT
TRBJ1-2 | TRBV28 | few | TRBD1 | CASESGDRAGSHYGYTF | TGTGCCAGCGAGAGCGGGGACAGGGCCGGCTCTCACTATGGCTACACCTTC
TRBJ2-7 | TRBV3-1/TRBV3-2 | NA | NA | CASSQSKGEQYF | TGTGCCAGCAGCCAAAGCAAGGGCGAGCAGTACTTC
TRBJ1-6 | TRBV19 | NA | NA | CATGRTARGPLHF | TGTGCCACAGGACGGACGGCCCGCGGACCCCTCCACTTT
TRBJ2-1 | TRBV24-1 | NA | NA | CATSDFYNEQFF | TGTGCCACCAGTGATTTTTACAATGAGCAGTTCTTC
TRBJ2-2 | TRBV5-4 | few | TRBD2 | CASSLAAGGPTGELFF | TGTGCCAGCAGCTTGGCAGCGGGAGGGCCCACCGGGGAGCTGTTTTTT
TRBJ2-7 | TRBV7-8 | NA | TRBD2 | CASSLDLLAGSYEQYF | TGTGCCAGCAGCTTAGACCTCCTAGCGGGTTCCTACGAGCAGTACTTC
TRBJ1-5 | TRBV6-5 | NA | NA | CASSEGGGRNQPQHF | TGTGCCAGCAGCGAGGGGGGCGGGCGAAATCAGCCCCAGCATTTT
TRBJ2-1 | TRBV6-2/TRBV6-3 | NA | TRBD2 | CASSPRAGRAVRENNEQFF | TGTGCCAGCAGCCCCAGGGCCGGGAGGGCCGTTCGGGAGAACAATGAGCAGTTCTTC
TRBJ2-1 | TRBV3-1/TRBV3-2 | NA | TRBD2 | CASSQDLPREVNEQFF | TGTGCCAGCAGCCAAGATCTGCCGCGGGAGGTCAATGAGCAGTTCTTC
TRBJ1-1 | TRBV4-3 | NA | TRBD1 | CASSPRGRTEAFF | TGCGCCAGCAGCCCCAGGGGGCGGACTGAAGCTTTCTTT
TRBJ2-5 | TRBV7-3 | NA | NA | CASSLEPTTQETQYF | TGTGCCAGCAGCTTAGAACCTACTACACAAGAGACCCAGTACTTC
TRBJ2-5 | TRBV28 | NA | NA | CASSLLGSGEETQYF | TGTGCCAGCAGTTTACTGGGGTCCGGGGAAGAGACCCAGTACTTC
TRBJ1-2 | TRBV20-1 | NA | NA | CSASRREDYGYTF | TGCAGTGCTAGTCGTCGGGAAGACTATGGCTACACCTTC
TRBJ2-1 | TRBV27 | NA | TRBD2 | CASSFSLLAKYNEQFF | TGTGCCAGCAGTTTCAGCTTACTAGCGAAGTACAATGAGCAGTTCTTC
TRBJ2-1 | TRBV5-1 | NA | TRBD2 | CASSLDGLAVSYNEQFF | TGCGCCAGCAGCTTGGACGGACTAGCGGTCTCCTACAATGAGCAGTTCTTC
TRBJ1-1 | TRBV28 | NA | NA | CASSLYPGMNTEAFF | TGTGCCAGCAGTTTATATCCAGGGATGAACACTGAAGCTTTCTTT
TRBJ2-3 | TRBV18 | NA | TRBD1 | CASSQQGITSADTQYF | TGTGCCAGCTCACAACAGGGGATTACGAGTGCAGATACGCAGTATTTT
TRBJ2-2 | TRBV7-3 | NA | TRBD2 | CASGSGGPTTGELFF | TGTGCCAGCGGGTCGGGAGGGCCAACCACCGGGGAGCTGTTTTTT
TRBJ2-5 | TRBV25-1 | NA | TRBD2 | CASSELLQLATQETQYF | TGTGCCAGCAGTGAATTGTTGCAACTAGCGACCCAAGAGACCCAGTACTTC
TRBJ1-1 | TRBV29-1 | NA | TRBD1 | CSVGQIEAFF | TGCAGCGTGGGACAGATTGAAGCTTTCTTT
TRBJ2-7 | TRBV28 | few | TRBD2 | CASSPPGLGLYEQYF | TGTGCCAGCAGCCCCCCGGGACTAGGGCTCTACGAGCAGTACTTC
TRBJ2-7 | TRBV15 | NA | NA | CATSRDVGSSYEQYF | TGTGCCACCAGCAGAGATGTAGGGAGCTCCTACGAGCAGTACTTC
TRBJ1-1 | TRBV12-3/TRBV12-4 | NA | NA | CASSSRQDTEAFF | TGTGCCAGCAGCTCGCGCCAGGACACTGAAGCTTTCTTT
TRBJ2-1 | TRBV6-4 | NA | NA | CASSDSAGINEQFF | TGTGCCAGCAGTGACTCGGCAGGGATCAATGAGCAGTTCTTC
TRBJ2-2 | TRBV6-6 | NA | NA | CASSPNTGELFF | TGTGCCAGCAGTCCAAACACCGGGGAGCTGTTTTTT
TRBJ1-3 | TRBV28 | NA | NA | CATLVGGTSGNTIYF | TGTGCCACCCTGGTGGGGGGAACCTCTGGAAACACCATATATTTT
TRBJ1-6 | TRBV19 | NA | TRBD1 | CASSSTGFDSPLHF | TGTGCCAGTAGTTCGACAGGGTTTGATTCACCCCTCCACTTT
TRBJ2-4 | TRBV19 | NA | NA | CASMDGGLAKNIQYF | TGTGCCAGTATGGATGGAGGCCTAGCCAAAAACATTCAGTACTTC
TRBJ1-1 | TRBV29-1 | NA | NA | CSARQDTEAFF | TGCAGCGCAAGACAGGACACTGAAGCTTTCTTT
TRBJ1-4 | TRBV27 | NA | TRBD1 | CASSQINRDRGATNEKLFF | TGTGCCAGCAGCCAAATAAACCGGGACAGGGGGGCAACTAATGAAAAACTGTTTTTT
TRBJ2-5 | TRBV9 | NA | NA | CASSVGGDGTQYF | TGTGCCAGCAGCGTAGGGGGAGATGGGACCCAGTACTTC
TRBJ2-5 | TRBV11-2 | NA | NA | CASSLALTPSETQYF | TGTGCCAGCAGCTTAGCACTGACGCCATCGGAGACCCAGTACTTC
TRBJ1-3 | TRBV15 | NA | TRBD1 | CATSRTGGSGNTIYF | TGTGCCACCAGCAGGACAGGGGGCTCTGGAAACACCATATATTTT
TRBJ2-7 | TRBV30 | NA | NA | CAWNGRDRYEQYF | TGTGCCTGGAATGGCAGGGATCGGTACGAGCAGTACTTC
TRBJ2-3 | TRBV6-4 | NA | TRBD2 | CASSDGLAADTQYF | TGTGCCAGCAGTGACGGACTAGCGGCAGATACGCAGTATTTT
TRBJ2-7 | TRBV14 | NA | TRBD2 | CASSLGTSGIYEQYF | TGTGCCAGCAGCCTCGGGACTAGCGGGATCTACGAGCAGTACTTC
TRBJ2-7 | TRBV5-1 | NA | TRBD1 | CASSLSSGTGYEQYF | TGCGCCAGCAGCCTATCCTCCGGGACAGGGTACGAGCAGTACTTC
TRBJ2-7 | TRBV19 | NA | NA | CASWDGSYEQYF | TGTGCCAGTTGGGACGGATCCTACGAGCAGTACTTC
TRBJ2-1 | TRBV28 | NA | NA | CASRIADNEQFF | TGTGCCAGCAGGATAGCGGACAATGAGCAGTTCTTC
TRBJ2-3 | TRBV24-1 | NA | TRBD2 | CATSDAAGTSGTGGTDTQYF | TGTGCCACCAGTGATGCAGCCGGGACTAGCGGGACTGGGGGAACAGATACGCAGTATTTT
TRBJ2-5 | TRBV28 | NA | NA | CASSLEGAETQYF | TGTGCCAGCAGTTTAGAGGGAGCAGAGACCCAGTACTTC
TRBJ2-7 | TRBV3-1/TRBV3-2 | NA | NA | CASSQDSLSYEQYF | TGTGCCAGCAGCCAAGACAGCCTGTCCTACGAGCAGTACTTC
TRBJ2-1 | TRBV7-2 | NA | NA | CASSPLPFGGYEQFF | TGTGCCAGCAGCCCCCTCCCCTTTGGAGGCTATGAGCAGTTCTTC